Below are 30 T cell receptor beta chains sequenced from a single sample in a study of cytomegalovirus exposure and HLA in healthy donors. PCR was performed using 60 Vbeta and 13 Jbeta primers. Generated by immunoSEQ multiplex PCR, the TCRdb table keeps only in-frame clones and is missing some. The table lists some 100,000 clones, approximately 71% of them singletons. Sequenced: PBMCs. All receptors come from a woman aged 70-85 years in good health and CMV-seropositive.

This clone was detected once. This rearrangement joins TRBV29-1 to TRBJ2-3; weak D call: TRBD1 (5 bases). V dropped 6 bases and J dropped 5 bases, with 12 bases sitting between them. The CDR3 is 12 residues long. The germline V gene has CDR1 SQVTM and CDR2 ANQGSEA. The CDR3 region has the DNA TGCAGCGTCTCAGGGTTTGGAGATACGCAGTATTTT. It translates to CSVSGFGDTQYF.

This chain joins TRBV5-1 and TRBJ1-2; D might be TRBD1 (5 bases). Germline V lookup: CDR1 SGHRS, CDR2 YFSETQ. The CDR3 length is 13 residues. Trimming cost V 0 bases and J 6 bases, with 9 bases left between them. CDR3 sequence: CASSLDRQNGYTF. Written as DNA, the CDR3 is TGCGCCAGCAGCTTGGACCGACAGAATGGCTACACCTTC.

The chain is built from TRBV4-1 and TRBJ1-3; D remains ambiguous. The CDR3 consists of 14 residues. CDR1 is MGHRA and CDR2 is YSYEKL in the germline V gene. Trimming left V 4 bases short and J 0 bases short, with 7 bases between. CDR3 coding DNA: TGCGCCAGCAGCCCGGTAGACTCTGGAAACACCATATATTTT. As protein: CASSPVDSGNTIYF.

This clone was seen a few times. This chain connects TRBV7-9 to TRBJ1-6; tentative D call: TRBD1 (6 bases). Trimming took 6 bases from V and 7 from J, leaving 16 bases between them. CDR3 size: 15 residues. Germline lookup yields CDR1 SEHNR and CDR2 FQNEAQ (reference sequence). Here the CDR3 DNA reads TGTGCCAGCAGTGCTAGTATGAGGGGGAATTCACCCCTCCACTTT. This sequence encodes CASSASMRGNSPLHF. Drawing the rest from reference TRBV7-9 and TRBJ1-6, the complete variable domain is DTGVSQNPRHKITKRGQNVTFRCDPISEHNRLYWYRQTLGQGPEFLTYFQNEAQLEKSRLLSDRFSAERPKGSFSTLEIQRTEQGDSAMYLCASSASMRGNSPLHFGNGTRLTVT.

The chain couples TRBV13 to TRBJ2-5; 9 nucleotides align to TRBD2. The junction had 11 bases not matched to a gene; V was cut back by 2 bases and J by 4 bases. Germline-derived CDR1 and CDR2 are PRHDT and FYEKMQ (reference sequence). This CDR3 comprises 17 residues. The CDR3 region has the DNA TGTGCCAGCAGCTTAATCAGATGGGCTAGCGGGATAGAGACCCAGTACTTC. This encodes CASSLIRWASGIETQYF.

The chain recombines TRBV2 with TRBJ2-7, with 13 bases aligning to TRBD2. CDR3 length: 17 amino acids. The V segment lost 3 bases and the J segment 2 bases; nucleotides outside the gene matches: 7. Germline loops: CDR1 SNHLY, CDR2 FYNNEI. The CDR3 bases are TGTGCCAGCAGTGATTTACTAGCGGGGGGGATAGCCTACGAGCAGTACTTC. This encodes CASSDLLAGGIAYEQYF.

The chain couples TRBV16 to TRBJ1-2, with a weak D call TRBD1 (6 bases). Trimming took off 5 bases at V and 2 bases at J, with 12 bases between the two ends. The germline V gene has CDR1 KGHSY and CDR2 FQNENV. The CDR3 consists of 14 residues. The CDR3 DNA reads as TGTGCCAGCAGCACGGGACAACTGAACTATGGCTACACCTTC. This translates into CASSTGQLNYGYTF.

CDR3 sequence (DNA): TGTGCCAGCAGTACACAGGGGTCCAATCAGCCCCAGCATTTT. Encoded protein: CASSTQGSNQPQHF. J is TRBJ1-5 and V is TRBV6-6; 7 nucleotides line up with TRBD1. Per germline, CDR1 MNHNY and CDR2 SVGAGI (reference sequence). This CDR3 is built from 14 residues. Trimming cost V 5 bases and J 3 bases; bases outside gene matches: 4.

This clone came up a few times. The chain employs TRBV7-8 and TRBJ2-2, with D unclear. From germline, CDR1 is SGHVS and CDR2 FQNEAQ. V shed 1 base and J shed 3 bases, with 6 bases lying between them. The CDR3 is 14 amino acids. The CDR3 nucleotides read TGTGCCAGCAGCTTAGGACTGGACACCGGGGAGCTGTTTTTT. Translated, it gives CASSLGLDTGELFF.

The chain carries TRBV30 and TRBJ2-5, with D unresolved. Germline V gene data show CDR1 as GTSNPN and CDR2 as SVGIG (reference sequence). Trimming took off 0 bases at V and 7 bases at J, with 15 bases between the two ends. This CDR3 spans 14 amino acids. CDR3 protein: CAWSVLGLYVTQYF. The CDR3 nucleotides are TGTGCCTGGAGTGTACTTGGTCTCTACGTGACCCAGTACTTC.

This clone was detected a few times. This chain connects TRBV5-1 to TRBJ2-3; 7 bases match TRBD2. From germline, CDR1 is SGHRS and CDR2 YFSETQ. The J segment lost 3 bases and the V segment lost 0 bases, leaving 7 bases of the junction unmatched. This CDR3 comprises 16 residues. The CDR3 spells CASSLAPAGETDTQYF. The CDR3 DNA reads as TGCGCCAGCAGCTTGGCCCCGGCGGGGGAAACAGATACGCAGTATTTT.

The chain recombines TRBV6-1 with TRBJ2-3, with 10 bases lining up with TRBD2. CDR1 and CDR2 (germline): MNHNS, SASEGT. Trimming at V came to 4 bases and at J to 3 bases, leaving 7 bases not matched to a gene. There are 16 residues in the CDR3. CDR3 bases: TGTGCCAGCAGTGCGATAGCGGGGGGACAAACAGATACGCAGTATTTT. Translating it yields CASSAIAGGQTDTQYF.

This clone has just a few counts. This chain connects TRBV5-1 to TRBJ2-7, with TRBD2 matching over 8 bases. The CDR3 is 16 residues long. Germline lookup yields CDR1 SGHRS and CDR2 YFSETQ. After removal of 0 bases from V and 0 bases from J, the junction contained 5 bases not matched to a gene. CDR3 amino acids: CASSLGAGGSSYEQYF. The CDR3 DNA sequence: TGCGCCAGCAGCTTGGGGGCGGGGGGAAGCTCCTACGAGCAGTACTTC.

In nucleotides, the CDR3 is TGTGCCAGCAGCTTAGCTGTCTGGACTAGGAAGTACTTC. Its protein product is CASSLAVWTRKYF. The rearrangement links TRBV7-7 to TRBJ2-7; 7 nucleotides match TRBD2. The CDR3 is 13 amino acids. CDR1 and CDR2 (germline): SSHAT, FNYEAQ (reference sequence). J gave up 11 bases and V 0 bases, and 7 bases lay outside the gene matches.

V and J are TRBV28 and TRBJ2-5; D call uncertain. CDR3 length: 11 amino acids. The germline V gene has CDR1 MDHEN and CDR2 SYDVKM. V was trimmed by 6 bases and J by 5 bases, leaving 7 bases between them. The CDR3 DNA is TGTGCCAGCAGATCTGTGGAGACCCAGTACTTC. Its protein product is CASRSVETQYF.

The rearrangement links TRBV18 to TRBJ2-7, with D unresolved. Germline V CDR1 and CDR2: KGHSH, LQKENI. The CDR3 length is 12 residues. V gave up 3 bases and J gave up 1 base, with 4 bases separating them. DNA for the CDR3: TGTGCCAGCTCACCTCAATCCTACGAGCAGTACTTC. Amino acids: CASSPQSYEQYF.

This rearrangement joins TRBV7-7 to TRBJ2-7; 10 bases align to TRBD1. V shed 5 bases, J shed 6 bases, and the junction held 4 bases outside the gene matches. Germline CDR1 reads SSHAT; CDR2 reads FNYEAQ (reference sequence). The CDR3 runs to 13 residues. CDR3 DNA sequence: TGTGCCAGCAGCAGGGACAGGGGCACCGAGCAGTACTTC. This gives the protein CASSRDRGTEQYF.

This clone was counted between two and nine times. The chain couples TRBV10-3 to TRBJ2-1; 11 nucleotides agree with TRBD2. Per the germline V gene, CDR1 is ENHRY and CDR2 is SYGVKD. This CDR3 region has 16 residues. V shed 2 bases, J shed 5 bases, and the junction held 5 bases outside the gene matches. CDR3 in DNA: TGTGCCATCAGTGAGCTAGCGGGGGGCCGAAACAATGAGCAGTTCTTC. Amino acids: CAISELAGGRNNEQFF.

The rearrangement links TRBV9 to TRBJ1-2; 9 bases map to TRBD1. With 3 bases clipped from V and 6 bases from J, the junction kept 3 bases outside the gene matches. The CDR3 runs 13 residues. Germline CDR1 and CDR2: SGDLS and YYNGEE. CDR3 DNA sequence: TGTGCCAGCAGCGCGGGACAGGGAGATGGCTACACCTTC. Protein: CASSAGQGDGYTF.

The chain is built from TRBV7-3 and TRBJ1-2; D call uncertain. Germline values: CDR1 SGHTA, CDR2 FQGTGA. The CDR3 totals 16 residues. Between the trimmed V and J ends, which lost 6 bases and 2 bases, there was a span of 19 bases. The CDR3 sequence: CASSPGPWSGNYGYTF. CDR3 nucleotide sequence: TGTGCCAGCAGTCCTGGTCCGTGGTCGGGAAACTATGGCTACACCTTC.

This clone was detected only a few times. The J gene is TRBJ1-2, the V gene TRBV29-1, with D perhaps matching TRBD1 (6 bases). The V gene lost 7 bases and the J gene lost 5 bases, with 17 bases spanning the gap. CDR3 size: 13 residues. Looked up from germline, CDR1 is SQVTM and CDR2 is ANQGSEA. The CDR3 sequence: CSDTQGSYYGYTF. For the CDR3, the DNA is TGCAGCGATACGCAGGGGTCTTATTATGGCTACACCTTC. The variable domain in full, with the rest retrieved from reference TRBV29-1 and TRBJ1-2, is SAVISQKPSRDICQRGTSLTIQCQVDSQVTMMFWYRQQPGQSLTLIATANQGSEATYESGFVIDKFPISRPNLTFSTLTVSNMSPEDSSIYLCSDTQGSYYGYTFGSGTRLTVV.

The CDR3 spells CSVDSVTGNTIYF. The DNA for the CDR3 is TGCAGCGTTGACAGTGTTACGGGAAACACCATATATTTT. The gene calls are TRBV29-1 and TRBJ1-3; D is uncertain. The CDR3 loop spans 13 amino acids. Germline-derived CDR1 and CDR2 are SQVTM and ANQGSEA. Deletions cut 3 bases from V and 4 bases from J, with 10 bases between.

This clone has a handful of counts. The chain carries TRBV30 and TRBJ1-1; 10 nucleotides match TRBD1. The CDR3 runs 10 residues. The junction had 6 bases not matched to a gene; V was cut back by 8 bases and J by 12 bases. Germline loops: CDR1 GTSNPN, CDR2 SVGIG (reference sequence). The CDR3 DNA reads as TGTGCCGGACAGGGGGTTGAGCCTTTCTTT. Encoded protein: CAGQGVEPFF.

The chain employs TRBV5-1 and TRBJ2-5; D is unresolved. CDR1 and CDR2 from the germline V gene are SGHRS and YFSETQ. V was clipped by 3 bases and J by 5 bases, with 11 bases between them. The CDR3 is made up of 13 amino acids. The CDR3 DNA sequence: TGCGCCAGCAGCTCTTCGGTCCGGGAGACCCAGTACTTC. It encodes CASSSSVRETQYF.

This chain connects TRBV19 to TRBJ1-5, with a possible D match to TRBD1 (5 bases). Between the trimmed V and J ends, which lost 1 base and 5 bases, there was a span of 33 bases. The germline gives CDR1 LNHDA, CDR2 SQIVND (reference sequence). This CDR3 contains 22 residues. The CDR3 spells CASSIAPIWQGKSGPTDQPQHF. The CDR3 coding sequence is TGTGCCAGTAGTATAGCCCCAATCTGGCAGGGAAAATCGGGCCCCACAGATCAGCCCCAGCATTTT.

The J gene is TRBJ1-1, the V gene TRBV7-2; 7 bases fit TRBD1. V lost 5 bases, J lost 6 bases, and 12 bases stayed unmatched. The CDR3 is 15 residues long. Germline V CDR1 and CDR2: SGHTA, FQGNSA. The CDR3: CASSQLQGTGAEAFF. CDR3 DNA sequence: TGTGCCAGCAGCCAACTACAGGGGACCGGGGCTGAAGCTTTCTTT.

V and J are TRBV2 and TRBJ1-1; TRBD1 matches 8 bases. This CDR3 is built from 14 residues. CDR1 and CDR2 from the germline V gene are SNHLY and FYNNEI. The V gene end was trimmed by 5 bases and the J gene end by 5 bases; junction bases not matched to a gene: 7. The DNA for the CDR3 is TGTGCCAGCAGTTTACAGGGGGGTGAAACTGAAGCTTTCTTT. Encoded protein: CASSLQGGETEAFF.

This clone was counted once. The CDR3 nucleotides read TGTGCCAGCAGCCGGGACAGCTACAATGAGCAGTTCTTC. Protein: CASSRDSYNEQFF. The chain employs TRBV6-5 and TRBJ2-1; 7 nucleotides line up with TRBD1. V shed 6 bases and J 3 bases; nucleotides not matched to a gene: 2. Germline values: CDR1 MNHEY, CDR2 SVGAGI. This CDR3 spans 13 amino acids.

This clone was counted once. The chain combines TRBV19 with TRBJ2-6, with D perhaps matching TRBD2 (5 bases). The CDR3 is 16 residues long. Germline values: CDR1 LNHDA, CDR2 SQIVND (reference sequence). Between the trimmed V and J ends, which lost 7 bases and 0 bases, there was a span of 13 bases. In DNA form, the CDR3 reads TGTGCCAGTACCCCACTTGGGAGCTCTGGGGCCAACGTCCTGACTTTC. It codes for CASTPLGSSGANVLTF.

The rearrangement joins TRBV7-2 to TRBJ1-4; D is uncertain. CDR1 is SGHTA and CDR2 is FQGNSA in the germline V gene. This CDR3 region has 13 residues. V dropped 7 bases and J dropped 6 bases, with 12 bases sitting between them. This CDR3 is CASTLAGDEKLFF. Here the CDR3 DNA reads TGTGCCAGCACCCTCGCGGGAGATGAAAAACTGTTTTTT.